This is a list of T cell receptor beta chains from one sample in a study of OX40 agonist ivuxolimab in advanced cancers. Sequencing was performed with immunoSEQ multiplex PCR; in TCRdb, only in-frame clones are kept and a portion is missing. Here the sample spans around 35,000 clones, approximately 80% being singletons. Sample: CD4+ or CD8+ T cells sorted from blood, taken in a trial of the OX40 agonist ivuxolimab. These receptors came from an adult with an advanced solid tumor such as melanoma, head and neck, liver or kidney cancer. The CDR3 runs from the conserved cysteine through the conserved F or W.

>15|TRBV7-9|TRBJ2-1
CASSWHTGEGNEQFF
>13|TRBV27|TRBJ1-2
CASSSSPGGSYTF
>14|TRBV4-1|TRBJ1-1
CASSPRDRHTEAFF
>14|TRBV5-5|TRBJ2-7
CASSLGLAGREQYF
>15|TRBV9|TRBJ2-1
CASSVGGSTYNEQFF
>18|TRBV10-3|TRBJ2-3
CAIRVFRDRGTSTDTQYF
>13|TRBV14|TRBJ1-3
CASSQGLGNTIYF
>14|TRBV5-1|TRBJ2-2
CASSFEGNTGELFF
>14|TRBV12-5|TRBJ2-5
CASGLGPAGETQYF
>15|TRBV18|TRBJ1-1
CASSPDTTGSTEAFF
>14|TRBV2|TRBJ2-7
CASSEDRGSYEQYF
>16|TRBV15|TRBJ1-4
CATSTLEQNSNEKLFF
>16|TRBV4-3|TRBJ1-2
CASSQDRLRSPYGYTF
>16|TRBV7-6|TRBJ1-1
CASSLGQGLMVTEAFF
>13|TRBV5-4|TRBJ2-7
CASSQGRYYEQYF
>17|TRBV19|TRBJ2-1
CASSIPTSFSSYNEQFF
>14|TRBV19|TRBJ1-4
CASRDWDRVEKLFF
>14|TRBV14|TRBJ1-6
CASSQVQGLSPLHF
>12|TRBV9|TRBJ2-3
CASSVLMDTQYF
>16|TRBV19|TRBJ2-3
CASTANRGPSTDTQYF
>14|TRBV27|TRBJ2-7
CASRFTALGGEQYF
>14|TRBV27|TRBJ2-1
CASSFGGSYNEQFF
>14|TRBV5-8|TRBJ2-3
CASSKGLPRDTQYF
>14|TRBV7-9|TRBJ1-2
CASSLTGSSYGYTF
>13|TRBV30|TRBJ1-2
CAWSGDSSYGYTF